The 15 T cell receptor beta chains listed next were all sequenced from one sample in a study of T cell responses to AZD1222 COVID-19 vaccine. The data were produced by immunoSEQ multiplex PCR, yet TCRdb's version contains in-frame clones alone and is incomplete. The table has about 67,000 clones, less than 90% seen once. Sequencing was performed on peripheral blood, taken on day 0 of AZD1222 vaccination. The receptor set was obtained from an adult in good health.

The gene calls are TRBV30 and TRBJ1-1; no clear D. The CDR3 contains 14 residues. V shed 1 base and J shed 3 bases, with 12 bases lying between them. CDR1 and CDR2 (germline): GTSNPN, SVGIG (reference sequence). CDR3 sequence: CAWSAPSGDTEAFF. In nucleotides, the CDR3 is TGTGCCTGGAGTGCCCCATCCGGCGACACTGAAGCTTTCTTT.

The rearrangement links TRBV6-5 to TRBJ2-7; D perhaps matches TRBD1 (6 bases). Germline-derived CDR1 and CDR2 are MNHEY and SVGAGI. This CDR3 contains 16 residues. The V and J ends lost 2 bases and 3 bases respectively, with 17 bases between them. CDR3 sequence reads: CASSYRQALLDYEQYF. CDR3 in DNA: TGTGCCAGCAGTTACCGACAGGCCCTCCTAGACTACGAGCAGTACTTC.

The chain couples TRBV28 to TRBJ1-2, with 8 bases that match TRBD1. Germline V CDR1 and CDR2: MDHEN, SYDVKM. Trimming at V came to 11 bases and at J to 5 bases, leaving 16 bases not matched to a gene. There are 15 residues in the CDR3. The CDR3 DNA reads as TGTGCCGCAATCCGTACCGGGACAGGAGGTTATGGCTACACCTTC. Its protein product is CAAIRTGTGGYGYTF.

The V and J genes are TRBV27 and TRBJ2-3, with a weak D call TRBD1 (7 bases). CDR3 size: 17 residues. CDR1 and CDR2 (germline): MNHEY, SMNVEV (reference sequence). The V and J ends lost 6 bases and 0 bases respectively, with 19 bases between them. The CDR3 loop reads CASSLIGAGGSTDTQYF. CDR3 nucleotides: TGTGCCAGCAGCCTAATCGGGGCAGGGGGGAGCACAGATACGCAGTATTTT.

This clone has a handful of counts. This chain connects TRBV13 to TRBJ1-1; weak D call: TRBD1 (6 bases). CDR3 size: 15 residues. V lost 0 bases, J lost 5 bases, and 13 bases lay in between. CDR1 is PRHDT and CDR2 is FYEKMQ in the germline V gene (reference sequence). CDR3: CASSLGVRGRTEAFF. CDR3 DNA sequence: TGTGCCAGCAGCTTAGGAGTTAGGGGGAGGACTGAAGCTTTCTTT.

The count of this clone is one. V gene TRBV11-2 combines with J gene TRBJ1-4, with 7 bases lining up with TRBD1. The CDR3 loop spans 15 amino acids. Looked up from germline, CDR1 is SGHAT and CDR2 is FQNNGV. V was clipped by 5 bases and J by 8 bases; unmatched bases: 11. CDR3 loop: CASSGLRGRREKLFF. In DNA form, the CDR3 reads TGTGCCAGCAGCGGGCTCAGGGGGAGACGCGAAAAACTGTTTTTT. Filled out from reference TRBV11-2 and TRBJ1-4, the complete variable domain reads EAGVAQSPRYKIIEKRQSVAFWCNPISGHATLYWYQQILGQGPKLLIQFQNNGVVDDSQLPKDRFSAERLKGVDSTLKIQPAKLEDSAVYLCASSGLRGRREKLFFGSGTQLSVL.

This clone was seen just once. The chain has TRBV9 and TRBJ2-7; D possibly uses TRBD1 or TRBD2 (5 bases each). Germline assignment: CDR1 SGDLS and CDR2 YYNGEE. V lost 4 bases to trimming and J lost 2 bases, with 13 bases between them. The length of the CDR3 is 14 residues. In nucleotides, the CDR3 is TGTGCCAGCAGCAACCGGGACGGTACCTACGAGCAGTACTTC. This gives the protein CASSNRDGTYEQYF. The full variable domain, completed using reference TRBV9 and TRBJ2-7, is DSGVTQTPKHLITATGQRVTLRCSPRSGDLSVYWYQQSLDQGLQFLIQYYNGEERAKGNILERFSAQQFPDLHSELNLSSLELGDSALYFCASSNRDGTYEQYFGPGTRLTVT.

Only one count was recorded for this clone. This chain links TRBV2 with TRBJ1-1, with 9 bases matching TRBD1. This CDR3 comprises 15 residues. J lost 0 bases, V lost 4 bases, and 3 bases had no gene match. The V gene's germline CDR1 is SNHLY and CDR2 FYNNEI. The CDR3 DNA is TGTGCCAGCAGTGGAGGGACAGGGCTGAACACTGAAGCTTTCTTT. Translated: CASSGGTGLNTEAFF.

The chain is built from TRBV18 and TRBJ2-1; TRBD2 is a possible D gene (5 bases). Germline CDR1 and CDR2: KGHSH and LQKENI. The CDR3 runs to 17 residues. Trimming pared 1 base from V and 0 bases from J, leaving 13 bases between. CDR3 protein: CASSPRLTGSSYNEQFF. The CDR3 region has the DNA TGTGCCAGCTCACCACGCCTCACGGGAAGCTCCTACAATGAGCAGTTCTTC.

V is TRBV27 and J is TRBJ2-5; 10 bases fit TRBD1. With V trimmed by 5 bases and J by 5 bases, 2 bases remained unmatched. The germline V gene encodes CDR1 MNHEY and CDR2 SMNVEV (reference sequence). CDR3 length equals 13 residues. In nucleotides, the CDR3 is TGTGCCAGCAGTAGGGACAGGGGTGAGACCCAGTACTTC. This sequence encodes CASSRDRGETQYF.

This clone showed up just once. The chain recombines TRBV7-3 with TRBJ2-1; TRBD1 agrees at 9 bases. CDR3 length equals 15 residues. The trim removed 3 bases at V and 4 bases at J, leaving 4 bases unmatched. Germline V gives CDR1 SGHTA, CDR2 FQGTGA. The CDR3, as DNA: TGTGCCAGCAGCTTGGACAGGGGAGGGTACAATGAGCAGTTCTTC. Encoded protein: CASSLDRGGYNEQFF.

The chain's CDR3 is CSVGGTVVGLSTQYF. CDR3 nucleotides: TGCAGCGTTGGGGGGACGGTGGTTGGGCTTAGTACGCAGTATTTT. This chain uses TRBV29-1 with TRBJ2-3; D may correspond to TRBD1 or TRBD2 (5 bases each). The V end lost 4 bases, the J end lost 8 bases, and 22 bases lay between the germline ends. The germline CDR1 and CDR2 sequences are SQVTM and ANQGSEA. The CDR3 is 15 residues long.

This sequence joins TRBV9 and TRBJ1-3, with D unresolved. Between the trimmed V and J ends, which lost 5 bases and 0 bases, there was a span of 15 bases. Germline-derived CDR1 and CDR2 are SGDLS and YYNGEE. CDR3 size: 16 residues. The CDR3 bases are TGTGCCAGCAGGGTCGGGTCCCCTACCTCTGGAAACACCATATATTTT. Amino acids: CASRVGSPTSGNTIYF.

In nucleotides, the CDR3 is TGTGCCAGCAGCTCCAGGGCGAACACTGAAGCTTTCTTT. The encoded protein is CASSSRANTEAFF. This chain links TRBV7-3 with TRBJ1-1; the D gene is possibly TRBD1 (5 bases). Per the germline V gene, CDR1 is SGHTA and CDR2 is FQGTGA. Trimming took off 4 bases at V and 1 base at J, with 7 bases between the two ends. The CDR3 runs 13 residues.

This clone was recorded once. DNA of the CDR3: TGTGCCAGCAGTTTTGGACAGGCCTATGGGGATGAGCAGTTCTTC. Its translation: CASSFGQAYGDEQFF. The V call is TRBV28, the J call TRBJ2-1; 7 positions match TRBD1. The germline gives CDR1 MDHEN, CDR2 SYDVKM. The CDR3 has 15 amino acids. V shed 3 bases, J shed 8 bases, and the junction held 10 bases outside the gene matches.